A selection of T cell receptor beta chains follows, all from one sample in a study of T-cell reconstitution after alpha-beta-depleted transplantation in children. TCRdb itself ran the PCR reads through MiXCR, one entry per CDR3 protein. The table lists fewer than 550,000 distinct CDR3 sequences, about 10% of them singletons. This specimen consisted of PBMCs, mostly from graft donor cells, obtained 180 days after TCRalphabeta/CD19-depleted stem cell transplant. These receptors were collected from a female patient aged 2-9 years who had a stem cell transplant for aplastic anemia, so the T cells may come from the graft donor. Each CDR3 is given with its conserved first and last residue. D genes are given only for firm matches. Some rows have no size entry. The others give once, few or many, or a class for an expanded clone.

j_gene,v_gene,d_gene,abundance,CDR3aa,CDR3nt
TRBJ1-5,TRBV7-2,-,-,CASSLGRALLGQPQHF,TGTGCCAGCAGCTTAGGCAGGGCCTTATTAGGACAGCCCCAGCATTTT
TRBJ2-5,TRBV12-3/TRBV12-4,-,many,CASTLYRQQETQYF,TGTGCCAGCACCCTATATCGACAGCAAGAGACCCAGTACTTC
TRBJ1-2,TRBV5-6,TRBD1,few,CASSLSGRGRGYTF,TGTGCCAGCAGCTTGTCGGGCAGGGGGCGCGGCTACACCTTC
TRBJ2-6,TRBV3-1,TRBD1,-,CASCQVYRDRGIGGANVLTF,TGTGCCAGCTGCCAGGTGTACCGGGACAGGGGGATTGGAGGGGCCAACGTCCTGACTTTC
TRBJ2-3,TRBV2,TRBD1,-,CASSEVGGALDTQYF,TGTGCCAGCAGTGAAGTAGGGGGCGCATTAGATACGCAGTATTTT
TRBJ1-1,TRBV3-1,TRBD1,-,CASSHDTGETEAFF,TGTGCCAGCAGCCATGACACAGGGGAGACTGAAGCTTTCTTT
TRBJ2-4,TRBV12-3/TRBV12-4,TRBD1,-,CASSPDRALAKNIQYF,TGTGCCAGCAGTCCTGACAGGGCGCTAGCCAAAAACATTCAGTACTTC
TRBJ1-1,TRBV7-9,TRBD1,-,CASSLQTGDTEAFF,TGTGCCAGCAGCTTACAGACAGGGGACACTGAAGCTTTCTTT
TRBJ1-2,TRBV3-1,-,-,CASSPRYRTTRYGYTF,TGTGCCAGCAGCCCTAGATACAGGACGACTCGCTATGGCTACACCTTC
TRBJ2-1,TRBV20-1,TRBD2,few,CSARRKEGLATYNEQFF,TGCAGTGCTAGACGTAAAGAAGGACTAGCGACTTACAATGAGCAGTTCTTC
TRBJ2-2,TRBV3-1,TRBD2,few,CASSPLTSGGTGELFF,TGTGCCAGCAGCCCCTTGACTAGCGGGGGAACCGGGGAGCTGTTTTTT
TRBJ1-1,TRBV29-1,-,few,CSVEDQALGSLNTEAFF,TGCAGCGTCGAAGACCAAGCCCTGGGGTCCCTGAACACTGAAGCTTTCTTT
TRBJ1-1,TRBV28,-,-,CASSLLPGASEDTEAFF,TGTGCCAGCAGTTTATTGCCAGGGGCCTCGGAGGACACTGAAGCTTTCTTT
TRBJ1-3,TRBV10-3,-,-,CAIRTAGWGVLPSGNTIYF,TGTGCCATCAGGACCGCTGGGTGGGGGGTTCTACCCTCTGGAAACACCATATATTTT
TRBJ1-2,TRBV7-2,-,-,CASRGGAQDGYTF,TGTGCCAGTCGGGGAGGGGCGCAAGATGGCTACACCTTC
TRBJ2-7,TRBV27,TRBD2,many,CASRHLAGGPHEQYF,TGTGCCAGCAGGCACTTAGCGGGAGGGCCCCACGAGCAGTACTTC
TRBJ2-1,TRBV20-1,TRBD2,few,CRGGTSGNEQFF,TGCAGAGGAGGGACTAGTGGCAATGAGCAGTTCTTC
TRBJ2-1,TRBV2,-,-,CATPRRELNNEQFF,TGTGCCACCCCAAGAAGGGAGTTAAACAATGAGCAGTTCTTC
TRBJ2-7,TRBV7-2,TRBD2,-,CASRPSSGLSYEQYF,TGTGCCAGCAGGCCCTCTAGCGGACTTTCCTACGAGCAGTACTTC
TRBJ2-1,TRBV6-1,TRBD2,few,CASRGTSSGLDEQFF,TGTGCCAGCAGGGGGACTAGCAGCGGACTTGACGAGCAGTTCTTC
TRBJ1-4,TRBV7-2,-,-,CASSLSPRPNEKLFF,TGTGCCAGCAGCTTAAGTCCGCGACCTAATGAAAAACTGTTTTTT
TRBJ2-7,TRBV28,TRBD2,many,CASSLQLPAGGLDPYEQYF,TGTGCCAGCAGTTTGCAATTACCAGCGGGAGGATTAGATCCCTACGAGCAGTACTTC
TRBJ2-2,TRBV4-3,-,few,CASSQERRGHMTPNTGELFF,TGCGCCAGCAGCCAAGAGAGACGGGGACACATGACCCCGAACACCGGGGAGCTGTTTTTT
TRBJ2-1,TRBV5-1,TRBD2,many,CASSPGLARNEQFF,TGCGCCAGCAGCCCGGGACTAGCGCGCAATGAGCAGTTCTTC
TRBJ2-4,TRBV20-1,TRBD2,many,CSARDWTSGKNIQYF,TGCAGTGCTAGAGATTGGACTAGCGGTAAAAACATTCAGTACTTC
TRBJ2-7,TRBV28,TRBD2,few,CASSWGTSRISYEQYF,TGTGCCAGCAGTTGGGGGACTAGCCGAATTTCCTACGAGCAGTACTTC
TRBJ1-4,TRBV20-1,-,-,CSAREPGGKKLFF,TGCAGTGCTCGGGAACCCGGAGGGAAAAAACTGTTTTTT
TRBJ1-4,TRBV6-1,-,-,CASHPGQGSEKLFF,TGTGCCAGCCATCCCGGCCAGGGGTCTGAAAAACTGTTTTTT
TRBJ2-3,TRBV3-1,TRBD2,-,CASSQVQEGLAEKKPTDTQYF,TGTGCCAGCAGCCAAGTACAAGAGGGACTAGCGGAAAAAAAACCCACAGATACGCAGTATTTT
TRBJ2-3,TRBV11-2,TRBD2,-,CASSSPHRLAGDVDTQYF,TGTGCCAGCAGCTCGCCCCATAGACTAGCGGGAGACGTAGATACGCAGTATTTT
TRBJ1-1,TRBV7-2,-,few,CASSPQPHVGDTEAFF,TGTGCCAGCAGTCCCCAACCCCACGTGGGGGACACTGAAGCTTTCTTT
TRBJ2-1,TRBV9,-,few,CASSPLTESYNEQFF,TGTGCCAGCAGCCCGCTGACCGAGTCCTACAATGAGCAGTTCTTC
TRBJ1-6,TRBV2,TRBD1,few,CASKTNGQGNSPLHF,TGTGCCAGCAAGACTAACGGACAGGGGAATTCACCCCTCCACTTT
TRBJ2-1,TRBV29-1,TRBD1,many,CSVEDRDRVYNEQFF,TGCAGCGTTGAAGATCGGGACAGGGTTTACAATGAGCAGTTCTTC
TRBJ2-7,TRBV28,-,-,CASSFYSQGGDEQYF,TGTGCCAGCAGTTTTTATAGCCAGGGTGGCGACGAGCAGTACTTC
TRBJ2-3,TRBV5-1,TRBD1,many,CASTPGQGTDTQYF,TGCGCCAGCACGCCGGGACAGGGGACAGATACGCAGTATTTT
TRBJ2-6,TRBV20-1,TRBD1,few,CSAIWTGGVGANVLTF,TGCAGTGCTATCTGGACAGGGGGCGTTGGGGCCAACGTCCTGACTTTC
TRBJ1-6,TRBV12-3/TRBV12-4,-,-,CASTRTNSPLHF,TGTGCCAGCACCCGAACAAATTCACCCCTCCACTTT
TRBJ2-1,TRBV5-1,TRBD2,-,CASSSGLASYNEQFF,TGCGCCAGCAGCTCCGGACTAGCGTCCTACAATGAGCAGTTCTTC
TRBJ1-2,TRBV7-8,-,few,CASSAAGYGYTF,TGTGCCAGCAGCGCTGCCGGGTATGGCTACACCTTC
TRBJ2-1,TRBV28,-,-,CASSPLKYNEQFF,TGTGCCAGCAGTCCCCTGAAGTACAATGAGCAGTTCTTC
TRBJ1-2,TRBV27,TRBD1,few,CASSLSARGYGYTF,TGTGCCAGCAGTTTATCGGCCAGGGGGTATGGCTACACCTTC
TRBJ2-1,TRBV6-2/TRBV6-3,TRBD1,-,CASRRQGVGNEQFF,TGTGCCAGCAGACGACAGGGTGTGGGAAATGAGCAGTTCTTC
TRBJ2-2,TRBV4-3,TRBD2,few,CASSQPSGRASTGELFF,TGCGCCAGCAGCCAACCTAGCGGGAGGGCTTCCACCGGGGAGCTGTTTTTT
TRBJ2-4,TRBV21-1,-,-,CASSSRDSRDIQYF,TGTGCCAGCAGCTCCAGGGACAGTCGGGACATTCAGTACTTC
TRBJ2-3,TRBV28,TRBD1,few,CASSRQEQGRWDTDTQYF,TGTGCCAGCAGTCGACAAGAACAGGGGCGCTGGGACACAGATACGCAGTATTTT
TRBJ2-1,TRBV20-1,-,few,CSATRSGNEQFF,TGCAGTGCTACGCGCAGCGGCAATGAGCAGTTCTTC
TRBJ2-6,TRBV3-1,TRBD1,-,CASSRDRGRLGANVLTF,TGTGCCAGCAGCCGGGACAGGGGGCGCCTAGGGGCCAACGTCCTGACTTTC
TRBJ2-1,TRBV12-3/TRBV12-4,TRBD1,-,CASTSGPHYQGDSYNEQFF,TGTGCCAGCACCTCCGGTCCACACTACCAGGGGGACTCCTACAATGAGCAGTTCTTC
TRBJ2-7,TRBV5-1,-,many,CASSLWPPADRSYEQYF,TGCGCCAGCAGCTTGTGGCCCCCGGCAGACCGTTCCTACGAGCAGTACTTC
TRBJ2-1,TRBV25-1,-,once,CASSESPSVGHEQFF,TGTGCCAGCAGTGAATCCCCTAGCGTAGGGCATGAGCAGTTCTTC
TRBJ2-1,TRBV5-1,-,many,CASSFPRSSYNEQFF,TGCGCCAGCAGCTTTCCTCGTAGCTCCTACAATGAGCAGTTCTTC